This is a list of T cell receptor beta chains from one sample in a study of T cells after yellow fever vaccination. TCRdb recomputed calls from the 5' RACE reads with MiXCR, one row per CDR3 protein. This table holds fewer than 500,000 distinct CDR3 sequences, around 20% found once. The input for sequencing was PBMCs, taken before the yellow fever booster vaccination. The source of these receptors is a man younger than 35 who received the YFV17D yellow fever vaccine. The CDR3 runs from the conserved cysteine through the conserved F or W. A D gene is named only where the DNA matches it firmly. The size of a clone is reported for some rows only, either as once, few or many, or as a class for expanded clones.

>TRBV2|few|TRBD1|TRBJ1-1
TGTGCCTCCACCGGGACAGGGTCTTCCACTGAAGCTTTCTTT
CASTGTGSSTEAFF
>TRBV6-5|few|NA|TRBJ2-1
TGTGCCAGCAGTTACTCGACCAGCAGGCGGGGCAATGAGCAGTTCTTC
CASSYSTSRRGNEQFF
>TRBV5-1|NA|NA|TRBJ1-1
TGCGCCAGCAGCTTGAAAGGGACCACTGAAGCTTTCTTT
CASSLKGTTEAFF
>TRBV6-2/TRBV6-3|few|NA|TRBJ1-5
TGTGCCAGCAGTTTAGACTCATATAGCAATCAGCCCCAGCATTTT
CASSLDSYSNQPQHF
>TRBV10-3|NA|TRBD2|TRBJ2-3
TGTGCCATCAGTGGACCTAGCGGGGGGGAGACGGATACGCAGTATTTT
CAISGPSGGETDTQYF
>TRBV4-3|NA|TRBD1|TRBJ1-2
TGCGCCAGCAGCCAAGAGGACAGGCATAAAGCTTATGGCTACACCTTC
CASSQEDRHKAYGYTF
>TRBV18|NA|NA|TRBJ2-7
TGTGCCAGCTCACCACCGGGTACGACCTACGAGCAGTACTTC
CASSPPGTTYEQYF
>TRBV13|NA|NA|TRBJ1-1
TGTGCCAGCAGCCTATTGAGGGAGGCTAGCTTT
CASSLLREASF
>TRBV5-4|NA|NA|TRBJ2-1
TGTGCCAGCAGCCTGGGGGTGTTGGGACTGGACAATGAGCAGTTCTTC
CASSLGVLGLDNEQFF
>TRBV4-1|few|NA|TRBJ1-1
TGCGCCAGCAGCTGGCAGGTTCTTAACACTGAAGCTTTCTTT
CASSWQVLNTEAFF
>TRBV5-1|NA|NA|TRBJ2-5
TGCGCCAGCAGCACCTCCCCCGAGCAAGAGACCCAGTACTTC
CASSTSPEQETQYF